This T cell receptor beta chain was captured in a study of shared clonotypes between healthy human individuals. At the level of the study: The study drew on a couple of women and three men aged 18 to 49 as donors. CD4 naive and memory got three plates each, CD8 naive two, CD8 memory one. Whole-study results and caveats: Rarefaction showed that sequencing of sorted subsets was incomplete (despite large depth).

This was a deep-level run. Only in-frame clones appear in the TCRdb table, and some are missing; sequencing was by immunoSEQ multiplex PCR. The sample includes approximately 340,000 clones, 74% of them seen just once. With respect to this clone: Its antigen remains unidentified.

The V end was cut by 1 base, the J end by 4 bases, with 10 bases between. This CDR3 contains 14 residues. Germline assignment: CDR1 SGHAT and CDR2 FQNNGV. The specimen sequenced was memory CD4+ T cells sorted from blood. The subset denotes: CD45RA-negative fraction. V and J are TRBV11-2 and TRBJ2-5, with D perhaps matching TRBD2 (5 bases). The sequence came from a man between 25 and 39 years old in good health. CDR3 nucleotide sequence: TGTGCCAGCAGCTTAGTCGGGGTGTCAGAGACCCAGTACTTC. Its protein product is CASSLVGVSETQYF.